Listed here are 12 T cell receptor beta chains from one sample, sequenced in a study of blood T cell repertoires in COVID-19. Measured with immunoSEQ multiplex PCR; TCRdb has only the in-frame clones, and not every one. Of a few hundred thousand clones in the sample, roughly 88% are singletons; the top ten hold roughly 1.2%. The specimen sequenced was PBMCs or T cells enriched from blood (not recorded which). These receptors were taken from a woman in her thirties or forties with acute COVID-19.

This chain connects TRBV7-2 to TRBJ2-7; 10 bases are shared with TRBD1. CDR3 length: 15 amino acids. Unmatched junction bases numbered 8, after V lost 5 bases and J lost 4 bases. Looked up from germline, CDR1 is SGHTA and CDR2 is FQGNSA. CDR3 amino acids: CASSLTGTGVYEQYF. The CDR3 coding sequence is TGTGCCAGCAGCCTAACCGGGACAGGGGTTTACGAGCAGTACTTC.

The V call is TRBV28, the J call TRBJ2-7, with a possible D match to TRBD2 (5 bases). Trimming took 5 bases from V and 5 from J, leaving 22 bases between them. Germline V gives CDR1 MDHEN, CDR2 SYDVKM. CDR3 length: 16 amino acids. For the CDR3, the DNA is TGTGCCAGCAGTGTAGGGCCCTTCGAGGGAGTAAACGAGCAGTACTTC. It translates to CASSVGPFEGVNEQYF.

This sequence joins TRBV28 and TRBJ1-1, with D unresolved. The V gene lost 1 base and the J gene lost 5 bases, with 8 bases spanning the gap. The CDR3 has 13 residues. The V gene's germline CDR1 is MDHEN and CDR2 SYDVKM. The CDR3, as DNA: TGTGCCAGCAGTTTATCTCGGGATACTGAAGCTTTCTTT. Translation gives CASSLSRDTEAFF.

The chain has TRBV14 and TRBJ2-3; weak D call: TRBD1 (6 bases). The CDR3 length is 13 residues. Germline CDR1 SGHDN, CDR2 FVKESK. V was shortened by 7 bases and J by 0 bases, with 8 bases between the two germline ends. This CDR3 is CASNRASTDTQYF. In DNA, the CDR3 is TGTGCCAGCAACAGGGCGAGCACAGATACGCAGTATTTT.

V usage is TRBV5-1 and J usage is TRBJ1-3; D not resolved. V dropped 4 bases and J dropped 0 bases, with 11 bases sitting between them. This CDR3 has 15 residues. Looked up from germline, CDR1 is SGHRS and CDR2 is YFSETQ. CDR3 in DNA: TGCGCCAGCAGCCGGGATCCCGTCTCTGGAAACACCATATATTTT. Protein product: CASSRDPVSGNTIYF.

The chain has TRBV5-8 and TRBJ1-5; D unclear. Germline V gene data show CDR1 as SGHTS and CDR2 as YDEGEE. The CDR3 loop spans 13 amino acids. The V and J ends lost 4 bases and 5 bases respectively, with 10 bases between them. The CDR3 bases are TGTGCCAGCAGCAAAGCGCCCGATCAGCCCCAGCATTTT. Encoded protein: CASSKAPDQPQHF.

The chain combines TRBV2 with TRBJ1-6; D call uncertain. Trimming shortened V by 9 bases and J by 12 bases, and 12 bases separated the two germline ends. The CDR3 contains 11 residues. The germline V gene encodes CDR1 SNHLY and CDR2 FYNNEI. The chain's CDR3 is CASPPGKPLHF. Written as DNA, the CDR3 is TGTGCCAGTCCTCCGGGAAAACCCCTCCACTTT.

This sequence joins TRBV3-1 (or the pseudogene TRBV3-2) and TRBJ1-2; D gene uncertain. This CDR3 spans 15 amino acids. Trimming stripped 1 base from V and 8 bases from J, with 17 bases between. Looked up from germline, CDR1 is LGHDT and CDR2 is YNNKEL (reference sequence). CDR3 residues: CASSQGGGFNWGYTF. The CDR3 DNA reads as TGTGCCAGCAGCCAAGGTGGCGGTTTTAACTGGGGCTACACCTTC.

This rearrangement joins TRBV18 to TRBJ1-1, with no clear D. This CDR3 contains 13 residues. Germline CDR1 reads KGHSH; CDR2 reads LQKENI. V lost 6 bases and J 5 bases, leaving 13 bases between the germline ends. DNA for the CDR3: TGTGCCAGCTCTTTTTCGGAGGAGACTGAAGCTTTCTTT. It specifies CASSFSEETEAFF.

This chain links TRBV19 with TRBJ1-5; 7 nucleotides match TRBD1. The CDR3 is made up of 13 amino acids. The J segment lost 5 bases and the V segment lost 8 bases, leaving 6 bases of the junction unmatched. The germline gives CDR1 LNHDA, CDR2 SQIVND (reference sequence). The chain's CDR3 is CASVEGAHQPQHF. As DNA, the CDR3 is TGTGCCAGTGTCGAGGGGGCTCATCAGCCCCAGCATTTT.

The J gene is TRBJ1-2, the V gene TRBV28; D unclear. The CDR3 loop spans 14 amino acids. Germline values: CDR1 MDHEN, CDR2 SYDVKM. The V and J ends lost 5 bases and 4 bases respectively, with 14 bases between them. The CDR3 nucleotides read TGTGCCAGCAGTCCGGACGGTGGACTCTATGGCTACACCTTC. Its translation is CASSPDGGLYGYTF.

V and J are TRBV7-2 and TRBJ2-5; the match to TRBD2 covers 9 bases. Germline V gene data show CDR1 as SGHTA and CDR2 as FQGNSA. Trimming cost V 1 base and J 5 bases; bases outside gene matches: 5. CDR3 length equals 15 residues. Here the CDR3 reads CASSLVAGVLETQYF. Written as DNA, the CDR3 is TGTGCCAGCAGCTTAGTAGCGGGAGTTCTGGAGACCCAGTACTTC.